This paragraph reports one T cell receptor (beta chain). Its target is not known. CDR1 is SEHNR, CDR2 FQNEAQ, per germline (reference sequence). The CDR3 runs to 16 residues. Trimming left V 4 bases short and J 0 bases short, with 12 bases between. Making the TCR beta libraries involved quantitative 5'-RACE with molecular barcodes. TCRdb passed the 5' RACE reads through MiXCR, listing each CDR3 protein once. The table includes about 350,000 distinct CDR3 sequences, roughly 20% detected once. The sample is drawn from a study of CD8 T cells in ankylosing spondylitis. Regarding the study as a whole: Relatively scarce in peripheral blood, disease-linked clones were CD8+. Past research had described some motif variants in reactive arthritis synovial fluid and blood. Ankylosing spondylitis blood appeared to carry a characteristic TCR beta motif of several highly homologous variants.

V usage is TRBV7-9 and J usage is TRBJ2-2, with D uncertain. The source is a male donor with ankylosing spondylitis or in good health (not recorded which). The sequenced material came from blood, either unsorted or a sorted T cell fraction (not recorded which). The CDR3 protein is CASSSYLAANTGELFF. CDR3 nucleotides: TGTGCCAGCAGCTCCTACCTCGCTGCGAACACCGGGGAGCTGTTTTTT. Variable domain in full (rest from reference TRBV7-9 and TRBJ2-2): DTGVSQNPRHKITKRGQNVTFRCDPISEHNRLYWYRQTLGQGPEFLTYFQNEAQLEKSRLLSDRFSAERPKGSFSTLEIQRTEQGDSAMYLCASSSYLAANTGELFFGEGSRLTVL.